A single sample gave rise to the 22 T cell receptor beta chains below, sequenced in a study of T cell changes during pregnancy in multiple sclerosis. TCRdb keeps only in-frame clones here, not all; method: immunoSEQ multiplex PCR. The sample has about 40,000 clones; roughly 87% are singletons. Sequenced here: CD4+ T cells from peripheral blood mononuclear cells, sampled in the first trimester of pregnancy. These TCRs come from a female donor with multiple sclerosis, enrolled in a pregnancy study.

Here the CDR3 reads CASSLGEGEGREQYF. For the CDR3, the DNA is TGTGCCAGCAGCTTAGGGGAGGGGGAGGGGCGCGAGCAGTACTTC. The gene calls are TRBV7-7 and TRBJ2-7; maybe TRBD2 (7 bases). CDR1 and CDR2 (germline): SSHAT, FNYEAQ (reference sequence). V was trimmed by 1 base and J by 6 bases, leaving 16 bases between them. This CDR3 region has 15 residues.

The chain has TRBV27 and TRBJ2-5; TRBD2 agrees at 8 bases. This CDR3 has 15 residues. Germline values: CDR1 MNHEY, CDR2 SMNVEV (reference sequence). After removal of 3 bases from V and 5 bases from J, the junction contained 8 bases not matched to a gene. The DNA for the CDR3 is TGTGCCAGCAGTTTGAGTTTAGCGGGAAAGGAGACCCAGTACTTC. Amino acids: CASSLSLAGKETQYF.

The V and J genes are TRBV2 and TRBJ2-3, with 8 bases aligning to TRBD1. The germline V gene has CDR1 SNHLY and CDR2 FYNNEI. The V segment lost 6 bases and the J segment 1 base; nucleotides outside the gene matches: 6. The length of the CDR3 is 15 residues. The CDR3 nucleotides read TGTGCCAGCAGCCGCCCGACAGGGGGCACAGATACGCAGTATTTT. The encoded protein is CASSRPTGGTDTQYF.

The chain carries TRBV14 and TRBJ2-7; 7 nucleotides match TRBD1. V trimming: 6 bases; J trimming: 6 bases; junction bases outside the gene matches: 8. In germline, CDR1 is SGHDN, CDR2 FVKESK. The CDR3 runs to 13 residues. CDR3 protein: CASSGDRVVEQYF. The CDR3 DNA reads TGTGCCAGCAGTGGGGACAGAGTGGTCGAGCAGTACTTC.

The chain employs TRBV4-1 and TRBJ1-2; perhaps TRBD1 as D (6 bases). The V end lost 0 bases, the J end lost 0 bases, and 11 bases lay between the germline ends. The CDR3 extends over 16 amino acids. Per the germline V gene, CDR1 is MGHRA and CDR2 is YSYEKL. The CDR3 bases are TGCGCCAGCAGCCAAGAATCCCCAGGGGCTAACTATGGCTACACCTTC. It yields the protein CASSQESPGANYGYTF.

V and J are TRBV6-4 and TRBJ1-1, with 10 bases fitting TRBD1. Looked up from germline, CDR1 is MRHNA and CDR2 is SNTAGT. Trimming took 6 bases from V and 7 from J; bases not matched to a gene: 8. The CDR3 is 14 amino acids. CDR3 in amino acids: CASSQGQGTIEAFF. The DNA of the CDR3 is TGTGCCAGCAGCCAGGGACAGGGGACGATTGAAGCTTTCTTT.

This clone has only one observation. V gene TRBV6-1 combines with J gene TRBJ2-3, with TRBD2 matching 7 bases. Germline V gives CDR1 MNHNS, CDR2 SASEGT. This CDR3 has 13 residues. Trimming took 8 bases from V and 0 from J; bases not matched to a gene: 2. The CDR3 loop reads CASQAGSTDTQYF. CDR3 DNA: TGTGCCAGCCAAGCGGGGAGCACAGATACGCAGTATTTT.

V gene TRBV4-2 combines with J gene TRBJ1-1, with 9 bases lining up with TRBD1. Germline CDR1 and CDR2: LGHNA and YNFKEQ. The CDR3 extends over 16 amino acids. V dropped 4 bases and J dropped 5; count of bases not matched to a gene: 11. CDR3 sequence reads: CASSRGGTGRRTEAFF. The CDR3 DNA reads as TGTGCCAGCAGCCGCGGAGGGACAGGGAGGAGGACTGAAGCTTTCTTT.

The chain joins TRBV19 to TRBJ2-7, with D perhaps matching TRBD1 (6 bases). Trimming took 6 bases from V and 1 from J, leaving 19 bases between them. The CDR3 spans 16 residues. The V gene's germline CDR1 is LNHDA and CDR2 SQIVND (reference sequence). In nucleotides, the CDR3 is TGTGCCAGTAGCCCCAGGACAGCCATGACATCCTACGAGCAGTACTTC. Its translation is CASSPRTAMTSYEQYF.

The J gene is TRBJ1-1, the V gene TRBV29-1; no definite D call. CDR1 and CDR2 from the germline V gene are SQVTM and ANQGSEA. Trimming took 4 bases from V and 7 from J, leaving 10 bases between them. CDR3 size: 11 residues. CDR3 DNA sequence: TGCAGCGTTGTGGGCCTAAATGAAGCTTTCTTT. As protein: CSVVGLNEAFF.

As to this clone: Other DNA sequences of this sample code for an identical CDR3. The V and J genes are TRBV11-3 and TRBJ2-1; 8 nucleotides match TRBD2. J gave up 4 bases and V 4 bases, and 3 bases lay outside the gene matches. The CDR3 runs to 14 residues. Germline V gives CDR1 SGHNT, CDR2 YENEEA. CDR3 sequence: CASSSGLAYNEQFF. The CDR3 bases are TGTGCCAGCAGCTCTGGACTAGCATACAATGAGCAGTTCTTC.

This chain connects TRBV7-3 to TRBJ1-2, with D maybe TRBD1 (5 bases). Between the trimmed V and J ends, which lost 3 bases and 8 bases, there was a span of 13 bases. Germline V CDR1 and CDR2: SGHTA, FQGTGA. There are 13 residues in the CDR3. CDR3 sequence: CASSFADTGGYTF. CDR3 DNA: TGTGCCAGCAGCTTCGCGGACACCGGAGGCTACACCTTC.

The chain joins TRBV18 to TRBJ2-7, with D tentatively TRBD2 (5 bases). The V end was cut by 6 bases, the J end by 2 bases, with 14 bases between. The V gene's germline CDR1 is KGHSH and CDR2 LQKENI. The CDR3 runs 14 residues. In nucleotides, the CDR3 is TGTGCCAGCTCCCCGCGGGTGTCAACCTACGAGCAGTACTTC. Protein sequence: CASSPRVSTYEQYF. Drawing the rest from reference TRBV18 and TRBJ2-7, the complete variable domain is NAGVMQNPRHLVRRRGQEARLRCSPMKGHSHVYWYRQLPEEGLKFMVYLQKENIIDESGMPKERFSAEFPKEGPSILRIQQVVRGDSAAYFCASSPRVSTYEQYFGPGTRLTVT.

CDR3 sequence reads: CASSFTGNTEAFF. CDR3 sequence (DNA): TGTGCCAGCAGCTTCACGGGGAACACTGAAGCTTTCTTT. J is TRBJ1-1 and V is TRBV7-9; D not certain. V was cut by 3 bases and J by 1 base, with 6 bases left in between. The CDR3 spans 13 residues. Germline V gene lookup returns CDR1 SEHNR and CDR2 FQNEAQ (reference sequence).

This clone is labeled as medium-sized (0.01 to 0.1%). CDR3 DNA: TGTGCCAGCCACGCCGGGACAGCAACTAAATTCAACTATGGCTACACCTTC. Its protein product is CASHAGTATKFNYGYTF. This sequence joins TRBV5-4 and TRBJ1-2; the match to TRBD1 covers 7 bases. This CDR3 has 17 residues. V lost 7 bases, J lost 2 bases, and 17 bases stayed unmatched. CDR1 is SGHNT, CDR2 YYREEE, per germline (reference sequence).

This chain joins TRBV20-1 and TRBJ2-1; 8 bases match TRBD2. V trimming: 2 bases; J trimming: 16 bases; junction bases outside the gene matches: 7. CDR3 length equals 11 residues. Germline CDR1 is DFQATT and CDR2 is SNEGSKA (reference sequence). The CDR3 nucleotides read TGCAGTGCTAGACCCGGGACTAGGATTTTCTTC. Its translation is CSARPGTRIFF.

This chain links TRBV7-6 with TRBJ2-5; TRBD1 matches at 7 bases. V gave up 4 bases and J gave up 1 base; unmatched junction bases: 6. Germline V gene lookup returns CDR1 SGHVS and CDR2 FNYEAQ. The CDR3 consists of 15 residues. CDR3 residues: CASSSNRGFQETQYF. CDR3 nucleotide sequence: TGTGCCAGCAGCTCCAACAGGGGTTTCCAAGAGACCCAGTACTTC.

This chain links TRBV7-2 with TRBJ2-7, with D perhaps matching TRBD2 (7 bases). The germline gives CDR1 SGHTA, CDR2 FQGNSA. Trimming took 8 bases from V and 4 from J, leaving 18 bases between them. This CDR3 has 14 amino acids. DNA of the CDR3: TGTGCCAGCGGAGGGGGGGAAGCTCCTTACGAGCAGTACTTC. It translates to CASGGGEAPYEQYF.

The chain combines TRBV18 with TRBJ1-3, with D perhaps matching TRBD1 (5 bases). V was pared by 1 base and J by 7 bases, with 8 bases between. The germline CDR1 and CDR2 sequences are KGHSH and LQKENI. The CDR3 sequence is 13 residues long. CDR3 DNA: TGTGCCAGCTCACCACAAGGGGTGAACACCATATATTTT. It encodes CASSPQGVNTIYF.

The CDR3 DNA is TGTGCCATCAGTGAGTCGATTGACAGGGTGCCCTACGAGCAGTACTTC. Protein: CAISESIDRVPYEQYF. The chain employs TRBV10-3 and TRBJ2-7; 7 bases are a match to TRBD1. Trimming at V came to 0 bases and at J to 2 bases, leaving 7 bases not matched to a gene. From germline, CDR1 is ENHRY and CDR2 SYGVKD. The CDR3 extends over 16 amino acids.

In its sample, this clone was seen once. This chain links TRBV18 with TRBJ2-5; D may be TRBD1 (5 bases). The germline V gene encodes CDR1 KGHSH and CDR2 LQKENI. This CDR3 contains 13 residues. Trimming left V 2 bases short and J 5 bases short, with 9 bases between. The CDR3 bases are TGTGCCAGCTCACCAATCAGGGTGGAGACCCAGTACTTC. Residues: CASSPIRVETQYF.

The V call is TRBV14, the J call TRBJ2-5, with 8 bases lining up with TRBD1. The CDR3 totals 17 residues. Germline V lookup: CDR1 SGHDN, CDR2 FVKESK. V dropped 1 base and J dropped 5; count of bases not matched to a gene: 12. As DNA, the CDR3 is TGTGCCAGCAGCCAAGTGGGCCAGGGGGCTAGAGGGGAGACCCAGTACTTC. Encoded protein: CASSQVGQGARGETQYF.